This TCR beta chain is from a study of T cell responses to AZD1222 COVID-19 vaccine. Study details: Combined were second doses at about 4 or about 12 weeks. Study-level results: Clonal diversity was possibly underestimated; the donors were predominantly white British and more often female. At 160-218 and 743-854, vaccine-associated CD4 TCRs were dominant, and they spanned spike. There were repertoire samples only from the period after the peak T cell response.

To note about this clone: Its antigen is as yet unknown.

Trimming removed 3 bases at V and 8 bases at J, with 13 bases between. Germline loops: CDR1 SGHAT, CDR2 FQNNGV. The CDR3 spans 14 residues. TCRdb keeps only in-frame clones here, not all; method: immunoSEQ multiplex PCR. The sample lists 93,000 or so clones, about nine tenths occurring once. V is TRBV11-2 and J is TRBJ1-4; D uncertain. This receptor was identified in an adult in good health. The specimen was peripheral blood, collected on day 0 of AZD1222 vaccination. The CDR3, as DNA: TGTGCCAGCAGCTTTGATTCTGCACGGGAAAAACTGTTTTTT. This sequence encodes CASSFDSAREKLFF.